This TCR beta chain was identified during a study of Ad26.COV2.S vaccination and SARS-CoV-2 variants. Study-wide findings and caveats: It was reported that spike-specific CD8+ and CD4+ T cell responses were substantially broad after vaccination.

Treatment: 15 to 20 received Ad26.COV2.S at low or high dose, single or two shots; several received placebo; per-sample allocation not given. Collection of the samples took place on day 63 after the first injection of vaccine or placebo. Details on this clone: Antigen unknown.

This CDR3 contains 11 residues. The V end lost 5 bases, the J end lost 3 bases, and 3 bases lay between the germline ends. Germline CDR1 is LNHDA and CDR2 is SQIVND (reference sequence). Sequenced by immunoSEQ multiplex PCR; TCRdb stores in-frame clones only, minus some. The repertoire holds around 450,000 clones, with over 75% as singletons. The J gene is TRBJ2-3, the V gene TRBV19, with D uncertain. The sample in question was peripheral blood, obtained in a trial of Ad26.COV2.S vaccine versus placebo. The clonotype originates from a person aged 18-65 years who received the Ad26.COV2.S COVID-19 vaccine or a placebo. CDR3 nucleotide sequence: TGTGCCAGTAGTCAAACAGATACGCAGTATTTT. Translating gives CASSQTDTQYF.